A single sample gave rise to the 23 T cell receptor beta chains below, sequenced in a study of response to subunit inactivated influenza vaccine. TCRdb reanalysed the RT-PCR reads using MiXCR and keeps one entry per CDR3 protein. The sample contains around 580,000 distinct CDR3 sequences, 14% of which appear only once. The sample consisted of PBMCs from blood, taken 11 to 12 days after vaccination. Receptor source: a man in his forties or fifties who received an inactivated influenza vaccine.

This clonotype appeared many times. This chain uses TRBV7-2 with TRBJ2-3; D not certain. V was shortened by 5 bases and J by 2 bases, with 11 bases between the two germline ends. CDR1 SGHTA and CDR2 FQGNSA come from the germline V gene. This CDR3 is built from 14 residues. The CDR3 loop is CASSPPPITDTQYF. DNA for the CDR3: TGTGCCAGCAGCCCCCCGCCTATCACAGATACGCAGTATTTT.

In its sample, this clonotype was seen a few times. The chain joins TRBV6-1 to TRBJ1-1, with TRBD1 identical over 12 bases. The junction had 17 bases not matched to a gene; V was cut back by 7 bases and J by 5 bases. The CDR3 contains 18 residues. CDR1 is MNHNS, CDR2 SASEGT, per germline. DNA of the CDR3: TGTGCCAGCACCCAAATAGCCGGGACAGGGGGCATCGGGACTGAAGCTTTCTTT. As protein: CASTQIAGTGGIGTEAFF.

J is TRBJ2-7 and V is TRBV12-3 or TRBV12-4; the match to TRBD1 covers 12 bases. The CDR3 runs 15 residues. J lost 6 bases, V lost 4 bases, and 7 bases had no gene match. CDR3 sequence reads: CASSSTGTGGSEQYF. CDR3 nucleotides: TGTGCCAGCAGTTCCACCGGGACAGGGGGCAGCGAGCAGTACTTC.

The chain links TRBV7-9 to TRBJ2-1; 9 nucleotides agree with TRBD2. Germline assignment: CDR1 SEHNR and CDR2 FQNEAQ (reference sequence). With 0 bases clipped from V and 5 bases from J, the junction kept 2 bases outside the gene matches. The CDR3 consists of 15 residues. The chain's CDR3 is CASSLAGLADNEQFF. CDR3 coding DNA: TGTGCCAGCAGCTTAGCGGGACTAGCTGACAATGAGCAGTTCTTC.

This clonotype has only a few counts. The chain uses TRBV7-2 and TRBJ2-1; 8 bases are a match to TRBD2. This CDR3 is 15 amino acids long. CDR1 and CDR2 from the germline V gene are SGHTA and FQGNSA. J was trimmed by 4 bases and V by 3 bases; bases with no gene match: 5. The CDR3 DNA reads TGTGCCAGCAGCTTCTCCGGGACTAGGTACAATGAGCAGTTCTTC. Residues: CASSFSGTRYNEQFF.

This clonotype has more than one count but fewer than ten. CDR3 region: CASSSARGQGGYGYTF. CDR3 DNA: TGTGCCAGCAGTTCGGCACGAGGACAGGGTGGATATGGCTACACCTTC. The chain carries TRBV28 and TRBJ1-2; 8 bases line up with TRBD1. The J segment lost 5 bases and the V segment lost 4 bases, leaving 12 bases of the junction unmatched. The CDR3 loop spans 16 amino acids. The germline CDR1 and CDR2 sequences are MDHEN and SYDVKM.

The gene calls are TRBV7-2 and TRBJ2-1; 7 bases agree with TRBD2. The CDR3 sequence is 15 residues long. The germline V gene encodes CDR1 SGHTA and CDR2 FQGNSA. J lost 2 bases, V lost 5 bases, and 6 bases had no gene match. The CDR3 loop reads CASSRSGGTYNEQFF. CDR3 bases: TGTGCCAGCAGCCGATCGGGGGGTACCTACAATGAGCAGTTCTTC.

This clonotype turned up a few times. The V call is TRBV6-5, the J call TRBJ1-5; the match to TRBD1 covers 7 bases. There are 15 residues in the CDR3. V shed 4 bases, J shed 4 bases, and the junction held 7 bases outside the gene matches. The germline V gene encodes CDR1 MNHEY and CDR2 SVGAGI. CDR3 DNA sequence: TGTGCCAGCAGTTCCACCGACAGGGAAAATCAGCCCCAGCATTTT. This encodes CASSSTDRENQPQHF.

This clonotype was counted at least ten times. The chain uses TRBV19 and TRBJ1-1; D perhaps matches TRBD1 (5 bases). Germline CDR1 LNHDA, CDR2 SQIVND (reference sequence). The CDR3 consists of 13 residues. V lost 6 bases and J lost 1, with 9 bases in between. CDR3 in DNA: TGTGCCAGTAGAGGGGTGGGGAACACTGAAGCTTTCTTT. Its translation is CASRGVGNTEAFF.

In its sample, this clonotype was seen a few times. The J gene is TRBJ2-6, the V gene TRBV12-3 or TRBV12-4; D might be TRBD2 (6 bases). The CDR3 contains 13 residues. The V gene lost 11 bases and the J gene lost 0 bases, with 8 bases spanning the gap. Here the CDR3 reads CAGTASGANVLTF. DNA of the CDR3: TGTGCCGGGACTGCCTCTGGGGCCAACGTCCTGACTTTC.

V is TRBV19 and J is TRBJ2-5; 14 nucleotides align to TRBD2. J lost 1 base, V lost 6 bases, and 16 bases had no gene match. From germline, CDR1 is LNHDA and CDR2 SQIVND (reference sequence). This CDR3 is 20 amino acids long. CDR3 residues: CASSWGRTSGGQSPQETQYF. For the CDR3, the DNA is TGTGCCAGTAGCTGGGGAAGGACTAGCGGGGGGCAGAGTCCCCAAGAGACCCAGTACTTC.

The chain is built from TRBV29-1 and TRBJ1-1; D remains unclear. Germline CDR1 is SQVTM and CDR2 is ANQGSEA. This CDR3 comprises 14 residues. The V end was cut by 4 bases, the J end by 5 bases, with 17 bases between. CDR3 sequence: CSVGGRLGRTEAFF. In DNA form, the CDR3 reads TGCAGCGTTGGTGGGAGACTGGGGAGGACTGAAGCTTTCTTT.

J is TRBJ1-2 and V is TRBV5-5; 7 nucleotides line up with TRBD1. After removal of 0 bases from V and 8 bases from J, the junction contained 4 bases not matched to a gene. Germline CDR1 and CDR2: SGHKS and YYEKEE (reference sequence). The CDR3 totals 13 residues. CDR3 nucleotides: TGTGCCAGCAGCTTGGGTACAGGGGCCGGCTACACCTTC. Translating it yields CASSLGTGAGYTF. Looking up the rest from reference TRBV5-5 and TRBJ1-2 gives the full variable domain: DAGVTQSPTHLIKTRGQQVTLRCSPISGHKSVSWYQQVLGQGPQFIFQYYEKEERGRGNFPDRFSARQFPNYSSELNVNALLLGDSALYLCASSLGTGAGYTFGSGTRLTVV.

This clonotype was counted only a few times. V and J are TRBV6-2 or TRBV6-3 and TRBJ1-5, with a tentative D call TRBD1 (5 bases). The V end lost 8 bases, the J end lost 4 bases, and 15 bases lay between the germline ends. The CDR3 is 14 amino acids. Germline V gene lookup returns CDR1 MNHEY and CDR2 SVGEGT. Here the CDR3 reads CASDNGRGNQPQHF. CDR3 coding DNA: TGTGCCAGCGACAATGGGAGGGGAAATCAGCCCCAGCATTTT.

This clonotype was detected a few times. The chain links TRBV12-3 or TRBV12-4 to TRBJ1-2, with D maybe TRBD1 (6 bases). The CDR3 extends over 13 amino acids. Trimming took 3 bases from V and 7 from J, leaving 12 bases between them. In DNA, the CDR3 is TGTGCCAGCAGTTTGGGCAGGGGCGGTGGCTACACCTTC. This sequence encodes CASSLGRGGGYTF.

In nucleotides, the CDR3 is TGCAGTGCTAGAGCTACGGGACTGGCAAACTACGAGCAGTACTTC. Protein product: CSARATGLANYEQYF. The gene calls are TRBV20-1 and TRBJ2-7; D might be TRBD2 (6 bases). Trimming left V 1 base short and J 3 bases short, with 16 bases between. Germline V gene lookup returns CDR1 DFQATT and CDR2 SNEGSKA (reference sequence). The CDR3 totals 15 residues.

This chain links TRBV7-2 with TRBJ2-7, with D perhaps matching TRBD1 (6 bases). The CDR3 contains 16 residues. The V gene lost 1 base and the J gene lost 6 bases, with 19 bases spanning the gap. The germline V gene has CDR1 SGHTA and CDR2 FQGNSA. The CDR3 coding sequence is TGTGCCAGCAGCTTAGTCCCCAGGGGAGCGGCTTTCGAGCAGTACTTC. It encodes CASSLVPRGAAFEQYF.

In this sample, this clonotype turned up a few times. The chain recombines TRBV10-3 with TRBJ2-3, with D maybe TRBD2 (6 bases). With 3 bases removed from V and 1 base from J, the gap between germline ends came to 11 bases. The CDR3 contains 15 residues. Germline assignment: CDR1 ENHRY and CDR2 SYGVKD. This CDR3 reads CAISEQRAGTDTQYF. The CDR3 nucleotides read TGTGCCATCAGTGAACAGCGGGCTGGCACAGATACGCAGTATTTT.

The rearrangement links TRBV4-1 to TRBJ2-7; 7 bases are a match to TRBD1. The V gene end was trimmed by 2 bases and the J gene end by 2 bases; junction bases not matched to a gene: 3. In germline, CDR1 is MGHRA, CDR2 YSYEKL. The CDR3 contains 14 residues. The CDR3 nucleotides read TGCGCCAGCAGCCAATCCCAGGGGGCCTACGAGCAGTACTTC. Translation gives CASSQSQGAYEQYF.

This clonotype was observed a handful of times. This chain links TRBV12-3 or TRBV12-4 with TRBJ2-3; D remains ambiguous. Deletions cut 7 bases from V and 8 bases from J, with 10 bases between. The CDR3 length is 11 residues. The CDR3 DNA sequence: TGTGCCAGCACTCTTTCGGGTACGCAGTATTTT. Translated: CASTLSGTQYF.

This clonotype was picked up a small number of times. The J gene is TRBJ2-1, the V gene TRBV4-3; 8 positions match TRBD1. The CDR3 has 17 amino acids. CDR1 is LGHNA, CDR2 YSLEER, per germline. The junction had 11 bases not matched to a gene; V was cut back by 6 bases and J by 1 base. The CDR3 sequence is CASRARAGTGSYNEQFF. The CDR3 coding sequence is TGCGCCAGCAGGGCGAGGGCCGGGACAGGTTCCTACAATGAGCAGTTCTTC.

This clonotype was seen more than once but under ten times. The V and J genes are TRBV29-1 and TRBJ2-4, with D perhaps TRBD2 (7 bases). CDR1 SQVTM and CDR2 ANQGSEA come from the germline V gene. V lost 6 bases and J lost 4, with 13 bases in between. This CDR3 spans 13 amino acids. The CDR3: CSVREGGKNIQYF. CDR3 nucleotides: TGCAGCGTAAGGGAGGGGGGTAAAAACATTCAGTACTTC.

The sample holds a few counts of this clonotype. V is TRBV9 and J is TRBJ2-3, with TRBD2 matching over 9 bases. The CDR3 is made up of 17 amino acids. Germline V gives CDR1 SGDLS, CDR2 YYNGEE. Trimming at V came to 2 bases and at J to 1 base, leaving 8 bases not matched to a gene. The CDR3, as DNA: TGTGCCAGCAGCGTGTCGACTAGCGGAACGGGCACAGATACGCAGTATTTT. Residues: CASSVSTSGTGTDTQYF.